What follows are 20 T cell receptor beta chains derived from one specimen sequenced in a study of T cell responses to AZD1222 COVID-19 vaccine. Clones were read by immunoSEQ multiplex PCR, and TCRdb kept only the in-frame ones, dropping some. The data contain 150,000 to 190,000 clones, about nine tenths of them singletons. Source: peripheral blood, taken after recovery from COVID-19. The receptors were sampled from an adult who had recovered from COVID-19.

The chain has TRBV6-2 or TRBV6-3 and TRBJ2-1, with D perhaps matching TRBD1 (6 bases). The CDR3 runs 13 residues. CDR1 is MNHEY and CDR2 is SVGEGT in the germline V gene. Trimming removed 7 bases at V and 6 bases at J, with 13 bases between. The CDR3 protein is CASTPDRLNEQFF. CDR3 DNA: TGTGCCAGCACCCCGGACAGACTCAATGAGCAGTTCTTC.

The count of this clone is one. This chain connects TRBV5-6 to TRBJ2-4; TRBD1 is a possible D gene (5 bases). The CDR3 is made up of 15 amino acids. From germline, CDR1 is SGHDT and CDR2 YYEEEE. The V gene lost 4 bases and the J gene lost 0 bases, with 11 bases spanning the gap. CDR3 sequence (DNA): TGTGCCAGCAGCACCGGACAACTAGCCAAAAACATTCAGTACTTC. Protein product: CASSTGQLAKNIQYF.

V and J are TRBV2 and TRBJ2-7; D unresolved. Trimming left V 2 bases short and J 6 bases short, with 11 bases between. This CDR3 is built from 13 residues. Germline CDR1 is SNHLY and CDR2 is FYNNEI. The CDR3 protein is CASSEQERGEQYF. The CDR3 DNA reads TGTGCCAGCAGTGAACAGGAACGTGGCGAGCAGTACTTC.

The CDR3: CASSPGQVNQPQHF. In DNA, the CDR3 is TGTGCCAGCAGTCCGGGACAAGTCAATCAGCCCCAGCATTTT. The chain uses TRBV7-9 and TRBJ1-5; perhaps TRBD1 as D (6 bases). Germline V CDR1 and CDR2: SEHNR, FQNEAQ (reference sequence). Trimming shortened V by 6 bases and J by 3 bases, and 12 bases separated the two germline ends. This CDR3 spans 14 amino acids.

The chain recombines TRBV18 with TRBJ1-3; no firm D call. Germline V gene sequence: CDR1 KGHSH, CDR2 LQKENI. The CDR3 spans 15 residues. Trimming cost V 3 bases and J 0 bases, with 9 bases left between them. The CDR3 reads CASSPIGTSGNTIYF. CDR3 DNA sequence: TGTGCCAGCTCACCTATCGGAACCTCTGGAAACACCATATATTTT.

This clone was observed once. The chain has TRBV6-2 or TRBV6-3 and TRBJ1-2; 7 nucleotides agree with TRBD1. The length of the CDR3 is 12 residues. The germline V gene has CDR1 MNHEY and CDR2 SVGEGT. The J segment lost 8 bases and the V segment lost 6 bases, leaving 6 bases of the junction unmatched. Here the CDR3 DNA reads TGTGCCAGCAGCGACAGGGCGAGGGGCTACACCTTC. Amino acids: CASSDRARGYTF.

The V gene is TRBV7-9, the J gene TRBJ1-2; D is unclear. CDR3 length: 17 residues. The ends were cut back, 3 bases at V and 6 bases at J, with 23 bases in the middle. Germline-derived CDR1 and CDR2 are SEHNR and FQNEAQ (reference sequence). In nucleotides, the CDR3 is TGTGCCAGCAGCTTCGTACTAGGTAACGTCGTACGTGATGGCTACACCTTC. Amino acids: CASSFVLGNVVRDGYTF.

J is TRBJ1-2 and V is TRBV5-1, with unresolved D. V lost 4 bases, J lost 8 bases, and 15 bases lay in between. The germline V gene has CDR1 SGHRS and CDR2 YFSETQ. The CDR3 has 13 residues. CDR3 coding DNA: TGCGCCAGCAGCCCCGACCGGACGGAGGGCTACACCTTC. This codes for CASSPDRTEGYTF.

J is TRBJ2-2 and V is TRBV4-3, with TRBD1 as a possible D gene (6 bases). CDR1 LGHNA and CDR2 YSLEER come from the germline V gene. V was cut by 0 bases and J by 5 bases, with 7 bases left in between. The CDR3 totals 14 residues. The CDR3 loop reads CASSQEQGTGELFF. The CDR3 DNA follows: TGCGCCAGCAGCCAAGAACAGGGAACCGGGGAGCTGTTTTTT.

The chain combines TRBV9 with TRBJ2-3, with TRBD1 matching over 10 bases. The V gene end was trimmed by 4 bases and the J gene end by 4 bases; junction bases not matched to a gene: 9. The CDR3 extends over 16 amino acids. Germline lookup yields CDR1 SGDLS and CDR2 YYNGEE. The CDR3 here is CASSTTRDRGPDTQYF. Written as DNA, the CDR3 is TGTGCCAGCAGCACAACCAGGGACAGGGGACCAGATACGCAGTATTTT.

V and J are TRBV28 and TRBJ1-1; the D is unclear. The CDR3 length is 14 residues. Germline-derived CDR1 and CDR2 are MDHEN and SYDVKM. Deletions cut 6 bases from V and 1 base from J, with 12 bases between. This CDR3 is CASRAPGPNTEAFF. In nucleotides, the CDR3 is TGTGCCAGCAGGGCTCCTGGCCCGAACACTGAAGCTTTCTTT.

The chain links TRBV6-6 to TRBJ2-7, with 11 bases matching TRBD2. The trim removed 2 bases at V and 6 bases at J, leaving 3 bases unmatched. CDR3 size: 14 residues. The V gene's germline CDR1 is MNHNY and CDR2 SVGAGI (reference sequence). The CDR3 DNA reads as TGTGCCAGCAGTTACATACTAGCGGGAGTCGAGCAGTACTTC. The encoded protein is CASSYILAGVEQYF.

This chain joins TRBV5-6 and TRBJ2-7, with D possibly TRBD1 on 6 matching bases. In germline, CDR1 is SGHDT, CDR2 YYEEEE. Trimming took 1 base from V and 2 from J, leaving 10 bases between them. The CDR3 loop spans 14 amino acids. For the CDR3, the DNA is TGTGCCAGCAGCTTGTCAGGACAGCCCTACGAGCAGTACTTC. The encoded protein is CASSLSGQPYEQYF.

The chain employs TRBV6-2 or TRBV6-3 and TRBJ2-3, with 13 positions matching TRBD2. This CDR3 contains 17 residues. V trimming: 6 bases; J trimming: 2 bases; junction bases outside the gene matches: 8. From germline, CDR1 is MNHEY and CDR2 SVGEGT. The CDR3 loop reads CASSPETSGRITDTQYF. The DNA for the CDR3 is TGTGCCAGCAGCCCGGAGACTAGCGGGAGGATCACAGATACGCAGTATTTT.

The chain employs TRBV5-1 and TRBJ2-5, with D possibly matching TRBD2 (5 bases). Trimming left V 1 base short and J 5 bases short, with 18 bases between. Germline V gene data show CDR1 as SGHRS and CDR2 as YFSETQ. The CDR3 is made up of 16 amino acids. The CDR3 nucleotides read TGCGCCAGCAGCTTGCGAGGCCAGAGGGCCGGGGAGACCCAGTACTTC. Protein: CASSLRGQRAGETQYF.

This rearrangement joins TRBV10-3 to TRBJ2-1, with D uncertain. The CDR3 is 17 residues long. Germline-derived CDR1 and CDR2 are ENHRY and SYGVKD. The V gene lost 4 bases and the J gene lost 0 bases, with 16 bases spanning the gap. The DNA for the CDR3 is TGTGCCATCAGTGGAACCGGTGCCCAAAGCTCCTACAATGAGCAGTTCTTC. Amino acid sequence: CAISGTGAQSSYNEQFF.

J is TRBJ2-1 and V is TRBV4-2; 8 positions agree with TRBD2. Trimming cost V 8 bases and J 5 bases; bases outside gene matches: 8. Germline V gene sequence: CDR1 LGHNA, CDR2 YNFKEQ. CDR3 length equals 14 residues. The CDR3 here is CASQGGGQDNEQFF. CDR3 DNA: TGTGCCAGCCAGGGCGGGGGGCAAGACAATGAGCAGTTCTTC.

The V and J genes are TRBV21-1 and TRBJ2-7; the table's D gene call, TRBD2, was not cross checked with the DNA. TRBV21-1 is classified as a pseudogene. This CDR3 is built from 17 residues. The CDR3 bases are TGTGCCAGCAGCAAAGGGCTAGCGGGAGATAGTAGGTACGAGCAGTACTTC. Translation: CASSKGLAGDSRYEQYF.

V usage is TRBV5-4 and J usage is TRBJ2-1, with 16 bases fitting TRBD2. The CDR3 has 18 amino acids. The junction had 4 bases not matched to a gene; V was cut back by 0 bases and J by 4 bases. Germline CDR1 reads SGHNT; CDR2 reads YYREEE (reference sequence). The CDR3 loop reads CASSLGGLAGGPYNEQFF. The CDR3 DNA reads TGTGCCAGCAGCTTGGGGGGACTAGCGGGAGGGCCTTACAATGAGCAGTTCTTC. The whole variable domain, filled in from reference TRBV5-4 and TRBJ2-1, reads ETGVTQSPTHLIKTRGQQVTLRCSSQSGHNTVSWYQQALGQGPQFIFQYYREEENGRGNFPPRFSGLQFPNYSSELNVNALELDDSALYLCASSLGGLAGGPYNEQFFGPGTRLTVL.

The J gene is TRBJ2-1, the V gene TRBV6-4, with 7 positions matching TRBD2. The J segment lost 0 bases and the V segment lost 1 base, leaving 0 bases of the junction unmatched. The CDR3 extends over 15 amino acids. Germline CDR1 is MRHNA and CDR2 is SNTAGT. The CDR3 loop reads CASSDWTSSYNEQFF. The CDR3 DNA reads TGTGCCAGCAGTGACTGGACTAGCTCCTACAATGAGCAGTTCTTC.